This T cell receptor (beta chain) was recovered during a study of Ad26.COV2.S vaccination and SARS-CoV-2 variants. Study findings and constraints: Reports say spike-specific CD8+ and CD4+ T cell responses covered substantial breadth after vaccination.

Here immunoSEQ multiplex PCR was the method, and the copy in TCRdb shows in-frame clones only, minus some. The table lists about 390,000 clones, 88% of them singletons. About this clone: No antigen is known for it.

V lost 6 bases to trimming and J lost 4 bases, with 4 bases between them. CDR3 length equals 11 residues. Germline CDR1 reads MNHEY; CDR2 reads SVGEGT. Treatment: around 19 received Ad26.COV2.S at low or high dose, single or two shots; about 5 received placebo; per-sample allocation not given. The samples were gathered on day 63 after the first injection of vaccine or placebo. Donation came from an adult in Boston who was aged 18-55 years. The genes are TRBV6-2 or TRBV6-3 and TRBJ2-1, with no clear D. The clonotype comes from a person aged 18-60 years who received the Ad26.COV2.S COVID-19 vaccine or a placebo. The specimen comprised peripheral blood, sampled in a trial of Ad26.COV2.S vaccine versus placebo. Here the CDR3 reads CASSRYNEQFF. CDR3 nucleotides: TGTGCCAGCAGCCGATACAATGAGCAGTTCTTC.